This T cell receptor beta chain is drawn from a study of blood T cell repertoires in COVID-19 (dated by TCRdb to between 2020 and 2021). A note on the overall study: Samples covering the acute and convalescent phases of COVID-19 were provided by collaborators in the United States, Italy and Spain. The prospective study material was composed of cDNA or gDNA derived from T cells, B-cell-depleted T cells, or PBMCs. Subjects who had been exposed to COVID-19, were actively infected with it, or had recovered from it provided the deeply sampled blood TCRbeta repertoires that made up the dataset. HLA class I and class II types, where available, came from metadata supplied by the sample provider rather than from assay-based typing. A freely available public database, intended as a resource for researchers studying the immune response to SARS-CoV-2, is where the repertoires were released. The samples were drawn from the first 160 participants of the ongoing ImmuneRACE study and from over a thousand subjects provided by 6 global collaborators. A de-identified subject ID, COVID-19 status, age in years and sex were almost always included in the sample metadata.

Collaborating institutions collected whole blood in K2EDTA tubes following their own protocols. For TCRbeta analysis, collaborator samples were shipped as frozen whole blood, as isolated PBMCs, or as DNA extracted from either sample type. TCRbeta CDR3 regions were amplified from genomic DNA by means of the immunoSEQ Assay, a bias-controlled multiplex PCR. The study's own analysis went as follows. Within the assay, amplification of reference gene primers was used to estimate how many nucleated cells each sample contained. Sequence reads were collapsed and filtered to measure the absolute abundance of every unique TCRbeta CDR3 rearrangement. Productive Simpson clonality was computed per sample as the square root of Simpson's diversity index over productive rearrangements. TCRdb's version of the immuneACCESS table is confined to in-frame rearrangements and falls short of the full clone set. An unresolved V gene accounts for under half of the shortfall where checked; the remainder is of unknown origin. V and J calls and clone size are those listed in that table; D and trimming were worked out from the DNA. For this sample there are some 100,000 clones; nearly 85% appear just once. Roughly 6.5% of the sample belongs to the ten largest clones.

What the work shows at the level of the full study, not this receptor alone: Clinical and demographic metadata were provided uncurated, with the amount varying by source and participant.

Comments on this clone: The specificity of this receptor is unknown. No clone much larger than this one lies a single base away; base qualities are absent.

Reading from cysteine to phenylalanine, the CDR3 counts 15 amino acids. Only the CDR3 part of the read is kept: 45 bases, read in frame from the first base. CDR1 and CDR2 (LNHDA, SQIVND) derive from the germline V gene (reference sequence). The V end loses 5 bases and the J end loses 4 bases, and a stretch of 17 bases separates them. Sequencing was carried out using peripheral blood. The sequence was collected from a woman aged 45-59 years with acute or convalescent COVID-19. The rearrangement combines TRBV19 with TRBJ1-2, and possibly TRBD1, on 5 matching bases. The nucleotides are TGTGCCAGTAGTCTACCCGGGACTCAACTCTATGGCTACACCTTC. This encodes CASSLPGTQLYGYTF.